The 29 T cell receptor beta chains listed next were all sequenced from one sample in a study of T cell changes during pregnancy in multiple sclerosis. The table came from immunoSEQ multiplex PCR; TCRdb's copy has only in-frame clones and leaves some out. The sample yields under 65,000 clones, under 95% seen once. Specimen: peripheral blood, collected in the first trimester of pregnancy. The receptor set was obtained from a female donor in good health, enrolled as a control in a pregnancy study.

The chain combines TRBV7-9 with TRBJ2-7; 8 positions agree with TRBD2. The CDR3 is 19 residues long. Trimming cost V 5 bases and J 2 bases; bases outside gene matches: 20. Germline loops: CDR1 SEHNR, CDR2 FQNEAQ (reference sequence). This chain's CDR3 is CASSTPSRGGAIAPYEQYF. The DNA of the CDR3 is TGTGCCAGCAGCACCCCGTCTCGGGGGGGGGCGATAGCCCCCTACGAGCAGTACTTC.

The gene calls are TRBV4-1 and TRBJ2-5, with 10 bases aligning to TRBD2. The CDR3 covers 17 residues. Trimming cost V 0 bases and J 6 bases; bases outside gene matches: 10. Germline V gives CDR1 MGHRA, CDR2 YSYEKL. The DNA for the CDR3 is TGCGCCAGCAGCCAAGATAGTCTAGCGGGAGCGGAAAAGACCCAGTACTTC. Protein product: CASSQDSLAGAEKTQYF.

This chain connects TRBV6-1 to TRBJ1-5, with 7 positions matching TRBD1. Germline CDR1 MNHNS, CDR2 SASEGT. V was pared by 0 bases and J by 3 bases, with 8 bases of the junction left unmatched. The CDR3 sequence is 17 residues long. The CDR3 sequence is CASSEAADRSYNQPQHF. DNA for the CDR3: TGTGCCAGCAGTGAAGCAGCGGACAGGAGTTACAATCAGCCCCAGCATTTT.

The CDR3 protein is CASSLAQGHNTEAFF. CDR3 bases: TGTGCCAGCAGCTTAGCGCAGGGCCATAACACTGAAGCTTTCTTT. This rearrangement joins TRBV7-8 to TRBJ1-1; D perhaps matches TRBD1 (5 bases). The CDR3 runs 15 residues. Trimming removed 0 bases at V and 2 bases at J, with 10 bases between. The germline V gene has CDR1 SGHVS and CDR2 FQNEAQ.

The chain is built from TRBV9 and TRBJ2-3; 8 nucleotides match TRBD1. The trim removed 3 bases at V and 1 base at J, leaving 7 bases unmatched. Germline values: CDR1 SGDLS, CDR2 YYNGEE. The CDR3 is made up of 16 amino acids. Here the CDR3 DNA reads TGTGCCAGCAGCGGCCAGGGGGCGCGGGGCACAGATACGCAGTATTTT. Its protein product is CASSGQGARGTDTQYF.

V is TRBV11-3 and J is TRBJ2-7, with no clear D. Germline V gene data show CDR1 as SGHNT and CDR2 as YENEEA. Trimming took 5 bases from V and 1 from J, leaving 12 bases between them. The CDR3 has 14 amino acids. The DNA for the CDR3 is TGTGCCAGCAGCCATTACTACAAGTCCTACGAGCAGTACTTC. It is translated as CASSHYYKSYEQYF.

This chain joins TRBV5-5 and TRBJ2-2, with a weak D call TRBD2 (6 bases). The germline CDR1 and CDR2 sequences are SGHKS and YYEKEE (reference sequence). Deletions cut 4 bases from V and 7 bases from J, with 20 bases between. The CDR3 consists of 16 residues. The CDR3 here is CASSAGVPLGGGELFF. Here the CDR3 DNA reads TGTGCCAGCAGCGCCGGGGTTCCACTCGGGGGCGGGGAGCTGTTTTTT.

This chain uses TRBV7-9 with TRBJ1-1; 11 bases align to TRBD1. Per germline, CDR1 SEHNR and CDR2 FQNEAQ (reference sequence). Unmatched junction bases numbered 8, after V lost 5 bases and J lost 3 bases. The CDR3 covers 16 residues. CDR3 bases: TGTGCCAGCAGCCCCTGGACAGGGGGCGCCGACACTGAAGCTTTCTTT. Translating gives CASSPWTGGADTEAFF.

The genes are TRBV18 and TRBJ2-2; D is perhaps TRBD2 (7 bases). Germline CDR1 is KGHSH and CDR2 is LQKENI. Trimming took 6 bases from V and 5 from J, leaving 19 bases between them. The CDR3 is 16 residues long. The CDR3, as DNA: TGTGCCAGCTCGCTTCCGGGGGGCCCGAGAACCGGGGAGCTGTTTTTT. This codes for CASSLPGGPRTGELFF.

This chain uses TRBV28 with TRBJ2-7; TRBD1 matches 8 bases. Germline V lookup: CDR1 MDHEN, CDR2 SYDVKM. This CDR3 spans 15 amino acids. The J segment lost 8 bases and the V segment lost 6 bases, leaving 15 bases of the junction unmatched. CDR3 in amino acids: CASSPVEQGDWKQYF. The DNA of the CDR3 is TGTGCCAGCAGCCCAGTGGAACAGGGGGATTGGAAGCAGTACTTC.

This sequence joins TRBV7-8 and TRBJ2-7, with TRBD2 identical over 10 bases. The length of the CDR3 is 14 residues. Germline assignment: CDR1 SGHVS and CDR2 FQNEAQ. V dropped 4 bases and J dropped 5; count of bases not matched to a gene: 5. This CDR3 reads CASSSSGSGNEQYF. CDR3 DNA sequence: TGTGCCAGCAGCTCTAGCGGGAGCGGCAACGAGCAGTACTTC.

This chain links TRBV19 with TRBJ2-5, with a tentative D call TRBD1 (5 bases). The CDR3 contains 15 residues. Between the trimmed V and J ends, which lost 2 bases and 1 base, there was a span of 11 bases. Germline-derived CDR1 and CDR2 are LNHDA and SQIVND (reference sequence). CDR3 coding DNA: TGTGCCAGTAGTATAAGAAGGGGCATCCAAGAGACCCAGTACTTC. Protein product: CASSIRRGIQETQYF.

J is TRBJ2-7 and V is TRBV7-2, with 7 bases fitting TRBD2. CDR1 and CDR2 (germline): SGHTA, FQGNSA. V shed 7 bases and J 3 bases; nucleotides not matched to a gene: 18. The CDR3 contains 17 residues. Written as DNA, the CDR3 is TGTGCCAGCATGGGGGGTACTAGCGAGCCCTCCATCTACGAGCAGTACTTC. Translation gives CASMGGTSEPSIYEQYF.

CDR3 DNA: TGTGCCAGTAGTATTACAGGGCCCAATGAGCAGTTCTTC. Amino acid sequence: CASSITGPNEQFF. The chain recombines TRBV19 with TRBJ2-1; tentatively, D is TRBD1 (6 bases). Deletions cut 3 bases from V and 6 bases from J, with 9 bases between. Germline V gene sequence: CDR1 LNHDA, CDR2 SQIVND (reference sequence). The CDR3 extends over 13 amino acids. Full variable domain (missing parts from reference TRBV19 and TRBJ2-1): DGGITQSPKYLFRKEGQNVTLSCEQNLNHDAMYWYRQDPGQGLRLIYYSQIVNDFQKGDIAEGYSVSREKKESFPLTVTSAQKNPTAFYLCASSITGPNEQFFGPGTRLTVL.

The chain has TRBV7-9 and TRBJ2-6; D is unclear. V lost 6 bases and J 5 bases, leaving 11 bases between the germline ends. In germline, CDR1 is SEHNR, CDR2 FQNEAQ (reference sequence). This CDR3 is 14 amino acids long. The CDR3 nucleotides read TGTGCCAGCAGTCCCCCGGTTAGGGCCAACGTCCTGACTTTC. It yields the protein CASSPPVRANVLTF. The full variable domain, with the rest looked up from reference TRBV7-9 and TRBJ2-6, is DTGVSQNPRHKITKRGQNVTFRCDPISEHNRLYWYRQTLGQGPEFLTYFQNEAQLEKSRLLSDRFSAERPKGSFSTLEIQRTEQGDSAMYLCASSPPVRANVLTFGAGSRLTVL.

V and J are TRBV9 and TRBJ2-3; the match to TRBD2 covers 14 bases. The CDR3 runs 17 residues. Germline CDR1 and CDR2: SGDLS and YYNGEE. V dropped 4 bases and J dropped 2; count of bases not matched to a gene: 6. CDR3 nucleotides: TGTGCCAGCAGCCCCCGGACTAGCGGGAGGTACACAGATACGCAGTATTTT. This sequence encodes CASSPRTSGRYTDTQYF.

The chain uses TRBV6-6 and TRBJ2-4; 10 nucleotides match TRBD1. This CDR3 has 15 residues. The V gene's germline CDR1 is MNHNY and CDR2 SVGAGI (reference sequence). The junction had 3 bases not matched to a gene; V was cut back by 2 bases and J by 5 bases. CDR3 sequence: CASSYPGTGENIQYF. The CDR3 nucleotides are TGTGCCAGCAGTTACCCCGGGACAGGGGAAAACATTCAGTACTTC.

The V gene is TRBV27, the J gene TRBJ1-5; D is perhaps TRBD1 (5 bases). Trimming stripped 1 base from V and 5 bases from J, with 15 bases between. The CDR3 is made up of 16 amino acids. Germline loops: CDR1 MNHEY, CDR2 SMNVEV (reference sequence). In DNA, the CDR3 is TGTGCCAGCAGTTTATGGGGCAGTAACTCTTATCAGCCCCAGCATTTT. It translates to CASSLWGSNSYQPQHF.

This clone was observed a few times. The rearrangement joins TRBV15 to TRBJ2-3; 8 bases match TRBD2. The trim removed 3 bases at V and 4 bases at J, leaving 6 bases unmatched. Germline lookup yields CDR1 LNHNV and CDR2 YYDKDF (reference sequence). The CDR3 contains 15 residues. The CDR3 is CATSSLGLAADTQYF. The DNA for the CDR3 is TGTGCCACCAGCAGTCTAGGACTAGCCGCAGATACGCAGTATTTT. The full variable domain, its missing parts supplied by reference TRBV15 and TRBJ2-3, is DAMVIQNPRYQVTQFGKPVTLSCSQTLNHNVMYWYQQKSSQAPKLLFHYYDKDFNNEADTPDNFQSRRPNTSFCFLDIRSPGLGDTAMYLCATSSLGLAADTQYFGPGTRLTVL.

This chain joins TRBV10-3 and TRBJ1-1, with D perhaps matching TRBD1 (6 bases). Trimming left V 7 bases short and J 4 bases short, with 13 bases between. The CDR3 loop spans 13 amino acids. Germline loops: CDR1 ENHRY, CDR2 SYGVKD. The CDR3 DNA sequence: TGTGCCATCAAGAGTTCCAGGGGCACTGAAGCTTTCTTT. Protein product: CAIKSSRGTEAFF.

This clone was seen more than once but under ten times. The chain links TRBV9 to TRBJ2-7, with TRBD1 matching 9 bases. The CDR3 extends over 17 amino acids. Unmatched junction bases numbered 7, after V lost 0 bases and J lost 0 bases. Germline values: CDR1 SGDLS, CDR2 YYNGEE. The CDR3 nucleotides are TGTGCCAGCAGCGTAGCTTCTGGGACAGGGACCTCCTACGAGCAGTACTTC. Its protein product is CASSVASGTGTSYEQYF.

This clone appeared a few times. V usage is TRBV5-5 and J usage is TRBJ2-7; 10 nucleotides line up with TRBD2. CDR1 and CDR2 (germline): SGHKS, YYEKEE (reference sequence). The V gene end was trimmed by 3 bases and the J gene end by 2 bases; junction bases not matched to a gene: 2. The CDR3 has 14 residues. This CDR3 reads CASSSGLATYEQYF. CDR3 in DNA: TGTGCCAGCAGCTCGGGACTAGCGACCTACGAGCAGTACTTC.

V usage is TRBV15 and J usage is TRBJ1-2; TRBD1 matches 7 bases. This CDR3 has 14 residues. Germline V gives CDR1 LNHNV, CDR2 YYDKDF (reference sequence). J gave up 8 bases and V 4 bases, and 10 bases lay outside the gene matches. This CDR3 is CATSIHTGEIGYTF. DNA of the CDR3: TGTGCCACCAGCATTCACACAGGGGAAATCGGCTACACCTTC.

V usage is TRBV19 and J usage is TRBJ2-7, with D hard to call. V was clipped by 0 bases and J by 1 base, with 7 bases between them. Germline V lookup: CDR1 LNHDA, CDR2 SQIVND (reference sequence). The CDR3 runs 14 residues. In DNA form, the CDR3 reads TGTGCCAGTAGTATAGAGGCAAATTCCTACGAGCAGTACTTC. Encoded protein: CASSIEANSYEQYF.

CDR3 sequence (DNA): TGTGCCAGCAGGCAAACAGGAAACACTGAAGCTTTCTTT. Its translation: CASRQTGNTEAFF. The chain has TRBV11-3 and TRBJ1-1, with D possibly matching TRBD1 (5 bases). V was shortened by 6 bases and J by 2 bases, with 10 bases between the two germline ends. The CDR3 runs 13 residues. CDR1 and CDR2 from the germline V gene are SGHNT and YENEEA.

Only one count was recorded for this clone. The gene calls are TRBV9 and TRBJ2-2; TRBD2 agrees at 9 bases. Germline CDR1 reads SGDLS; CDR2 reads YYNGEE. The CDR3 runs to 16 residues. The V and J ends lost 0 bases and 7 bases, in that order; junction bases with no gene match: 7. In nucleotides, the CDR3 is TGTGCCAGCAGCGTAGATATAGCGGGAGTGGTCGGGGAGCTGTTTTTT. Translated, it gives CASSVDIAGVVGELFF.

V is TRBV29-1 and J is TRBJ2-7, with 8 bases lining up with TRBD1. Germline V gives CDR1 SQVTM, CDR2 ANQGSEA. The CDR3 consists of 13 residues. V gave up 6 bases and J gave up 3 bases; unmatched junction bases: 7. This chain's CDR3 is CSVAGTGRYEQYF. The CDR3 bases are TGCAGCGTCGCCGGGACAGGACGCTACGAGCAGTACTTC.

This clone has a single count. CDR3 DNA: TGTGCCAGCAGCTTTCGGACGGGAGGCACTGAAGCTTTCTTT. Its translation: CASSFRTGGTEAFF. The chain is built from TRBV6-5 and TRBJ1-1; no firm D call. Germline values: CDR1 MNHEY, CDR2 SVGAGI. This CDR3 is 14 amino acids long. V was shortened by 6 bases and J by 4 bases, with 15 bases between the two germline ends.

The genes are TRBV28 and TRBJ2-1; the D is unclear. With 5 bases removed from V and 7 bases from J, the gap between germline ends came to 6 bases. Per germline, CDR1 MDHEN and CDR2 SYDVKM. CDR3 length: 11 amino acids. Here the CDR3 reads CASSGRNEQFF. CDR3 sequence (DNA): TGTGCCAGCAGTGGCAGAAATGAGCAGTTCTTC.